This T cell receptor (beta chain) was found in a study of T cell repertoires in cytomegalovirus infection (dated by TCRdb to the late 2010s). General notes on the study: Donor HLA type was relevant to the analysis, as public TCR beta signatures indicated carriage of CMV infection together with the matching HLA type.

On this clonotype: The specificity of this receptor is unknown. No much larger clone is present one base from it, and per-base qualities are unavailable.

The paper's findings and limits, for the study overall: In both this cohort and an independent cohort of some 350 donors, the cumulative frequency of public TCR beta family members distinguished carriers of CMV infection plus the relevant HLA type. The ex vivo response was dominated by HLA-C-restricted CMV-specific TCR beta clonotypes, which also provided the single most frequent clonotype in two of eight donors.

TCRdb names Illumina HiSeq 1500 as the instrument used. TCRdb trimmed the raw reads at Q25, called clones with MiXCR and kept productive beta chains. Each entry is one CDR3 protein sequence, shown with its most common DNA and genes. The sample table lists some 320,000 distinct CDR3 sequences, approximately 9.5% of them with a count of one. Jointly, the top ten make up around 4.1% of the sample. The TCR comes from a human donor in good health (CMV status not recorded). Some clones in this sample may be carry-over from other donors' samples. The sample was PBMCs.

For the CDR3, the sequence is CASSASSSNYGYTF. The DNA is as follows: TGTGCCAGCAGCGCTAGTTCCTCTAACTATGGCTACACCTTC. The chain links TRBV7-3 with TRBJ1-2, with the D gene not clear enough to name. From the germline V gene, CDR1 is SGHTA and CDR2 is FQGTGA. Trimming costs V 5 bases and J 0 bases, and their ends lie 10 bases apart. The CDR3 spans 14 residues, from the cysteine through the phenylalanine. Only the CDR3 DNA is retained, 42 bases long and in frame from the first base.